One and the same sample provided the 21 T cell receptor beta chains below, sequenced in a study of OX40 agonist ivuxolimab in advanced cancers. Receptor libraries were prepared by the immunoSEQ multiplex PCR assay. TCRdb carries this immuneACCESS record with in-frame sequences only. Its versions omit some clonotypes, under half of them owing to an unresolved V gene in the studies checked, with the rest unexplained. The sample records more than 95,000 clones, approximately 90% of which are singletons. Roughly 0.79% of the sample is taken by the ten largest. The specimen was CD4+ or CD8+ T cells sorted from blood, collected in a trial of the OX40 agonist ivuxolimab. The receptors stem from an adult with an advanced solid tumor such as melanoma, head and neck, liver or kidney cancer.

CDR3 in amino acids: CASRILDRGAEAFF. The CDR3 region has the DNA TGTGCCAGCAGGATTCTAGACAGGGGGGCTGAAGCTTTCTTT. The V gene is TRBV2, the J gene TRBJ1-1, with 9 bases that match TRBD1. Germline-derived CDR1 and CDR2 are SNHLY and FYNNEI. The CDR3 sequence is 14 residues long. V shed 6 bases, J shed 6 bases, and the junction held 8 bases outside the gene matches.

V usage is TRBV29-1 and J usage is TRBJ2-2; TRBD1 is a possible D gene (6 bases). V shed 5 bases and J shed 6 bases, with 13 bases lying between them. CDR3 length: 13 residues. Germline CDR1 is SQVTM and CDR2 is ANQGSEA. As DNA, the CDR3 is TGCAGCGTTAACAGGGATTTGGCCGGGGAGCTGTTTTTT. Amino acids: CSVNRDLAGELFF.

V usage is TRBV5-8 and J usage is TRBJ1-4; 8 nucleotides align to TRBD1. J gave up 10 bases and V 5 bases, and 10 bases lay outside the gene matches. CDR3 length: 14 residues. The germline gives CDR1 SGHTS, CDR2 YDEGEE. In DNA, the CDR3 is TGTGCCAGCAGACCGGACAGGGATGGTTTAAAACTGTTTTTT. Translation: CASRPDRDGLKLFF.

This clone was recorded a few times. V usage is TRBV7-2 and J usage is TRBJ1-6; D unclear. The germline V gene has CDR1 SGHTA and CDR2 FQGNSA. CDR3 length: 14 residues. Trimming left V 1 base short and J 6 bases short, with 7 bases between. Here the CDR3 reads CASSLGFGNSPLHF. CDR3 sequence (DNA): TGTGCCAGCAGCTTAGGATTTGGTAATTCACCCCTCCACTTT.

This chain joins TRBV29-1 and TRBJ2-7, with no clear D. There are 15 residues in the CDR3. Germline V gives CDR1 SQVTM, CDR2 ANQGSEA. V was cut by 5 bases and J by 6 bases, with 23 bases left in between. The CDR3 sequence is CSVKRDRTESSEQYF. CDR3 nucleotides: TGCAGCGTTAAAAGAGATCGTACCGAGTCATCCGAGCAGTACTTC.

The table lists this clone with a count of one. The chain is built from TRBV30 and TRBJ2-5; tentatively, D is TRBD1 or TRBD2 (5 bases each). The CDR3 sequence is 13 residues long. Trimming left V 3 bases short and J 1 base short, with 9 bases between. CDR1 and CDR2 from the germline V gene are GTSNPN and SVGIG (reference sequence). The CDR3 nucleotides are TGTGCCTGGAGCCCGGGGCCCCAAGAGACCCAGTACTTC. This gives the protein CAWSPGPQETQYF.

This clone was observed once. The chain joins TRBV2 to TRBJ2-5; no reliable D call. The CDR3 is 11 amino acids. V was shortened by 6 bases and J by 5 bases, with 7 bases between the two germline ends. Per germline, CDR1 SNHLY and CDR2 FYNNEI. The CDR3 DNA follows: TGTGCCAGCAGCCCCCGGGAGACCCAGTACTTC. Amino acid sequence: CASSPRETQYF.

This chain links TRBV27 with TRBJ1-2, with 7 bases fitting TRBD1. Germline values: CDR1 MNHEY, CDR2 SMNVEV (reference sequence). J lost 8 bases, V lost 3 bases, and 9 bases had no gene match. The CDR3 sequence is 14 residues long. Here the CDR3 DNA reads TGTGCCAGCAGTTTTACGGACAGGAGAGAGGGCTACACCTTC. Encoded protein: CASSFTDRREGYTF.

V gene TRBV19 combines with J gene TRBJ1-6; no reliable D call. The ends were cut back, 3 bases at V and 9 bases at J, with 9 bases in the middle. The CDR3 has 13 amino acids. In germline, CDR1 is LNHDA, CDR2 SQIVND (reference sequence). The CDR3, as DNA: TGTGCCAGTAGTATCGACGGACGTTCACCCCTCCACTTT. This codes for CASSIDGRSPLHF. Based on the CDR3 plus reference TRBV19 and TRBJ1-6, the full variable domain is DGGITQSPKYLFRKEGQNVTLSCEQNLNHDAMYWYRQDPGQGLRLIYYSQIVNDFQKGDIAEGYSVSREKKESFPLTVTSAQKNPTAFYLCASSIDGRSPLHFGNGTRLTVT.

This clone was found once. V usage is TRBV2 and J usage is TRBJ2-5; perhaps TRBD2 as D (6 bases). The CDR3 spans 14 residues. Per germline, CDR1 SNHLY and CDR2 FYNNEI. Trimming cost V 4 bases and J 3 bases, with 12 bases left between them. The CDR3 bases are TGTGCCAGCAGTGTGGGCGGGGTCAAAGAGACCCAGTACTTC. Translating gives CASSVGGVKETQYF.

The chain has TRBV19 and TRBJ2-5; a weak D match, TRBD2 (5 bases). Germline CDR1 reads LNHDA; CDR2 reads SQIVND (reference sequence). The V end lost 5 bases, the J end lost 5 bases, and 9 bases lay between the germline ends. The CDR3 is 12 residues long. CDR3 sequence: CASSPGIETQYF. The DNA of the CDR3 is TGTGCCAGTAGTCCGGGAATTGAGACCCAGTACTTC.

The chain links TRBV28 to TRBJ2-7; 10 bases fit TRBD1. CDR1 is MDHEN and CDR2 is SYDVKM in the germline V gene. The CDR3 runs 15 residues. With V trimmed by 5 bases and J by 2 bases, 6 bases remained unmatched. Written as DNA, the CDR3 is TGTGCCAGCAGTCCCGGGGACAGGGGCCCCTACGAGCAGTACTTC. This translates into CASSPGDRGPYEQYF.

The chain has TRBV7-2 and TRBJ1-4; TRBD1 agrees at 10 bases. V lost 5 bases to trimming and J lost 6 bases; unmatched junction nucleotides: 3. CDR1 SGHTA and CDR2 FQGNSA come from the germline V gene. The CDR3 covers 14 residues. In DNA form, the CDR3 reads TGTGCCAGCAGCAGTGACAGGGGGCATGAAAAACTGTTTTTT. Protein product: CASSSDRGHEKLFF.

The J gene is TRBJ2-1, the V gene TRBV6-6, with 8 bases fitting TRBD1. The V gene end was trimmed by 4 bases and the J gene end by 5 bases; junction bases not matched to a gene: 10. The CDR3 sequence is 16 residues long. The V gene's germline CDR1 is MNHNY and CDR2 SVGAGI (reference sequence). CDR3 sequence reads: CASSSRRDRSNNEQFF. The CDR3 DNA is TGTGCCAGCAGTTCACGCCGGGACAGGAGTAACAATGAGCAGTTCTTC.

The CDR3 DNA is TGTGCCAGCAGGCAGACAGGGCCGGAGACCCAGTACTTC. This sequence encodes CASRQTGPETQYF. J is TRBJ2-5 and V is TRBV25-1, with 7 bases that match TRBD1. Germline CDR1 reads MGHDK; CDR2 reads SYGVNS. The V gene end was trimmed by 6 bases and the J gene end by 5 bases; junction bases not matched to a gene: 6. The CDR3 totals 13 residues.

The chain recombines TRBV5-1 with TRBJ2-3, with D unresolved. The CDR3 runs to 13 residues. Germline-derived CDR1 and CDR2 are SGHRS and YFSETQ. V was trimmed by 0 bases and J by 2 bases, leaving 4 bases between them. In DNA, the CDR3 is TGCGCCAGCAGCTTGGCCGTCACAGATACGCAGTATTTT. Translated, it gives CASSLAVTDTQYF.

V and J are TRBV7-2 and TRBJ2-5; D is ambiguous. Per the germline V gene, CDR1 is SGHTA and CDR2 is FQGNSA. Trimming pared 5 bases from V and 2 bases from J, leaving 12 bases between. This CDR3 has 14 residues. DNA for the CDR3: TGTGCCAGCAGCCCTAGGTACTTTCAAGAGACCCAGTACTTC. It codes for CASSPRYFQETQYF.

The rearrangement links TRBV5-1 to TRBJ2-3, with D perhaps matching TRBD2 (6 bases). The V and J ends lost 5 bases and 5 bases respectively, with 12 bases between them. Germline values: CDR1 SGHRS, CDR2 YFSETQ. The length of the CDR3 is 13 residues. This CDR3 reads CASRRTTQDTQYF. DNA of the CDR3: TGCGCCAGCAGAAGGACTACACAAGATACGCAGTATTTT.

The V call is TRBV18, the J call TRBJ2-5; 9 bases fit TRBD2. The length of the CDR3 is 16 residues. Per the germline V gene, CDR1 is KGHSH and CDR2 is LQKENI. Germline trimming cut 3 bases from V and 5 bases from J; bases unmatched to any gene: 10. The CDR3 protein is CASSPPGTSHRETQYF. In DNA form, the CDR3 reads TGTGCCAGCTCACCCCCCGGGACTAGCCACAGGGAGACCCAGTACTTC.

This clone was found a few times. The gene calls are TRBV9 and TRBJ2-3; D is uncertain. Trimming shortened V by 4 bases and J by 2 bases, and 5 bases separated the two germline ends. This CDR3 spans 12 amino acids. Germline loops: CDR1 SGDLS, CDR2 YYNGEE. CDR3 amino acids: CASSPNTDTQYF. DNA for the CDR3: TGTGCCAGCAGCCCGAACACAGATACGCAGTATTTT.

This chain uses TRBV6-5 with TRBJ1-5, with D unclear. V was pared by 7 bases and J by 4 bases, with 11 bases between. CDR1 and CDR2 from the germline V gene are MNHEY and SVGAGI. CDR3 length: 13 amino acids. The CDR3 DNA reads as TGTGCCAGCAAGCGAGGAATGAATCAGCCCCAGCATTTT. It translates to CASKRGMNQPQHF.